A single sample gave rise to the 29 T cell receptor beta chains below, sequenced in a study of shared clonotypes between healthy human individuals (dated by TCRdb to the early 2020s). The library relied on the immunoSEQ multiplex PCR assay. The clones in this table, taken by TCRdb from immuneACCESS, are in-frame only. Not every clone is retained; where verified, under half of the shortfall comes from an unresolved V gene, and the cause of the rest is unknown. Within this sample are roughly 2.5 million clones, with roughly 92% of them counted one time only. Jointly, the top ten make up roughly 0.13% of the sample. Source material: naive CD4+ T cells sorted from blood. What the cell subset or site label conveys for this sample: CD45RA+ positively selected. The receptor set was obtained from a man younger than 35 in good health.

Notes on this clone: Other DNA sequences in the sample encode the same CDR3. V and J are TRBV2 and TRBJ1-5; tentatively, D is TRBD1 (5 bases). Germline V CDR1 and CDR2: SNHLY, FYNNEI. The CDR3 is 12 residues long. The ends were cut back, 2 bases at V and 6 bases at J, with 5 bases in the middle. The CDR3 DNA reads TGTGCCAGCAGTGAACAGGGTCAGCCCCAGCATTTT. Translation gives CASSEQGQPQHF.

This clone was observed once. The rearrangement uses TRBV2 and TRBJ2-1; 13 bases line up with TRBD2. The CDR3 runs to 16 residues. The V segment lost 5 bases and the J segment 2 bases; nucleotides outside the gene matches: 3. CDR1 SNHLY and CDR2 FYNNEI come from the germline V gene. The CDR3, as DNA: TGTGCCAGCAGTTCAACTAGCGGGGGGGCCTACAATGAGCAGTTCTTC. Its protein product is CASSSTSGGAYNEQFF.

The J gene is TRBJ2-5, the V gene TRBV6-6, with D maybe TRBD2 (6 bases). Trimming took 7 bases from V and 4 from J, leaving 7 bases between them. The CDR3 spans 11 residues. Germline CDR1 and CDR2: MNHNY and SVGAGI (reference sequence). The CDR3 sequence: CASMGGETQYF. The CDR3 DNA reads as TGTGCCAGCATGGGAGGAGAGACCCAGTACTTC.

The CDR3 spells CASSGGSTQPQHF. The DNA of the CDR3 is TGTGCCAGCAGTGGAGGCTCAACCCAGCCCCAGCATTTT. The gene calls are TRBV2 and TRBJ1-5; D is uncertain. Germline lookup yields CDR1 SNHLY and CDR2 FYNNEI. V lost 4 bases and J lost 7, with 11 bases in between. The CDR3 is made up of 13 amino acids.

The chain links TRBV18 to TRBJ2-1; 11 bases fit TRBD2. Germline loops: CDR1 KGHSH, CDR2 LQKENI. This CDR3 is built from 17 residues. V was clipped by 1 base and J by 3 bases; unmatched bases: 5. The CDR3 protein is CASSPLLAGGGYNEQFF. Written as DNA, the CDR3 is TGTGCCAGCTCACCACTGCTAGCGGGGGGAGGCTACAATGAGCAGTTCTTC.

Worth noting for this clone: Other DNA sequences in this specimen translate into the identical CDR3. This sequence joins TRBV5-1 and TRBJ2-7, with D perhaps matching TRBD2 (6 bases). Germline V gives CDR1 SGHRS, CDR2 YFSETQ. The CDR3 is 14 amino acids. V dropped 0 bases and J dropped 3 bases, with 10 bases sitting between them. The CDR3 region is CASSLGPGGYEQYF. The CDR3 nucleotides read TGCGCCAGCAGCTTGGGCCCCGGGGGCTACGAGCAGTACTTC.

This rearrangement joins TRBV29-1 to TRBJ2-7, with TRBD2 matching over 9 bases. Germline-derived CDR1 and CDR2 are SQVTM and ANQGSEA. The junction had 6 bases not matched to a gene; V was cut back by 6 bases and J by 0 bases. This CDR3 is 14 amino acids long. The CDR3 spells CSVAGGLSSYEQYF. In DNA form, the CDR3 reads TGCAGCGTAGCGGGAGGCCTGAGCTCCTACGAGCAGTACTTC.

In nucleotides, the CDR3 is TGTGCCAGCAGCCCCGGGACAGGGAAGGCTAGTCGAGTGGAGTACTTC. Translation: CASSPGTGKASRVEYF. The chain employs TRBV7-2 and TRBJ2-4; the match to TRBD1 covers 9 bases. The J segment lost 14 bases and the V segment lost 5 bases, leaving 19 bases of the junction unmatched. This CDR3 is 16 amino acids long. CDR1 SGHTA and CDR2 FQGNSA come from the germline V gene.

The chain employs TRBV5-4 and TRBJ2-5; D not certain. The V gene lost 0 bases and the J gene lost 5 bases, with 14 bases spanning the gap. Germline loops: CDR1 SGHNT, CDR2 YYREEE (reference sequence). CDR3 size: 15 residues. CDR3 nucleotide sequence: TGTGCCAGCAGCTTGGGTCTTACCCCCCGGGAGACCCAGTACTTC. Translation gives CASSLGLTPRETQYF.

The DNA of the CDR3 is TGTGCCAGCAGCTTCGGAAATACTGGAAACACCATATATTTT. The encoded protein is CASSFGNTGNTIYF. The rearrangement links TRBV5-6 to TRBJ1-3; D is undetermined. The CDR3 covers 14 residues. Germline lookup yields CDR1 SGHDT and CDR2 YYEEEE. V gave up 2 bases and J gave up 2 bases, with 8 bases separating them.

This clone was seen only a few times. The chain recombines TRBV25-1 with TRBJ1-1; 7 nucleotides line up with TRBD1. Germline CDR1 is MGHDK and CDR2 is SYGVNS. V lost 7 bases and J lost 2; bases outside the gene matches: 7. The CDR3 length is 14 residues. CDR3 coding DNA: TGTGCCAGCACCTGGGGACAGATTAACACTGAAGCTTTCTTT. This translates into CASTWGQINTEAFF.

Of note for this clone: One end of the junction is discordant with germline, which a read error may explain. The chain recombines TRBV5-1 with TRBJ2-1, with D perhaps matching TRBD1 (6 bases). This CDR3 comprises 17 residues. Germline CDR1 reads SGHRS; CDR2 reads YFSETQ. CDR3 DNA sequence: TGCGCCAGCAGCTTGGCAGGACAGCCTGGCGGTGGGTGGTCAACGGTCTTC. Translated, it gives CASSLAGQPGGGWSTVF.

The chain combines TRBV6-1 with TRBJ1-2, with 7 positions matching TRBD1. J gave up 2 bases and V 7 bases, and 7 bases lay outside the gene matches. This CDR3 region has 14 residues. From germline, CDR1 is MNHNS and CDR2 SASEGT. The CDR3 DNA follows: TGTGCCAGCATTTACAGGGGTTTAAACTATGGCTACACCTTC. Its protein product is CASIYRGLNYGYTF.

This clone has a single count. The chain recombines TRBV19 with TRBJ1-5; tentative D call: TRBD1 (5 bases). V lost 4 bases, J lost 0 bases, and 28 bases lay in between. Germline assignment: CDR1 LNHDA and CDR2 SQIVND (reference sequence). This CDR3 has 21 amino acids. CDR3 protein: CASSSGWMTYGGHASNQPQHF. CDR3 DNA sequence: TGTGCCAGTAGTAGCGGATGGATGACATATGGCGGACATGCTAGCAATCAGCCCCAGCATTTT.

The genes are TRBV18 and TRBJ1-6; D is unclear. This CDR3 contains 13 residues. The V end lost 6 bases, the J end lost 4 bases, and 7 bases lay between the germline ends. From germline, CDR1 is KGHSH and CDR2 LQKENI. The DNA for the CDR3 is TGTGCCAGCTCGCTATATTATAATTCACCCCTCCACTTT. It codes for CASSLYYNSPLHF.

The V and J genes are TRBV19 and TRBJ1-4; D is ambiguous. V was pared by 7 bases and J by 0 bases, with 6 bases between. Looked up from germline, CDR1 is LNHDA and CDR2 is SQIVND (reference sequence). This CDR3 spans 13 amino acids. DNA for the CDR3: TGTGCCAGTACAAGAGCAACTAATGAAAAACTGTTTTTT. Protein product: CASTRATNEKLFF.

The chain joins TRBV6-6 to TRBJ1-5, with TRBD1 matching 10 bases. Germline values: CDR1 MNHNY, CDR2 SVGAGI (reference sequence). CDR3 length: 13 amino acids. Trimming cost V 4 bases and J 9 bases; bases outside gene matches: 3. CDR3 loop: CASSSGQGTPQHF. The CDR3 nucleotides read TGTGCCAGCAGTTCGGGACAGGGGACGCCCCAGCATTTT.

Concerning this clone itself: Different DNA sequences within this sample yield the same CDR3. V and J are TRBV9 and TRBJ2-1; 11 positions agree with TRBD1. Looked up from germline, CDR1 is SGDLS and CDR2 is YYNGEE. J lost 4 bases, V lost 0 bases, and 3 bases had no gene match. The CDR3 consists of 16 residues. This CDR3 reads CASSVGGTGGYNEQFF. CDR3 DNA: TGTGCCAGCAGCGTAGGCGGGACAGGGGGATACAATGAGCAGTTCTTC.

The V call is TRBV10-3, the J call TRBJ2-5, with D possibly matching TRBD1 (6 bases). Trimming removed 3 bases at V and 1 base at J, with 18 bases between. The CDR3 has 17 residues. From germline, CDR1 is ENHRY and CDR2 SYGVKD. The CDR3 spells CAISEIWAGAGQETQYF. The CDR3 DNA reads as TGTGCCATCAGTGAAATCTGGGCAGGGGCCGGCCAAGAGACCCAGTACTTC.

This clone was counted between two and nine times. The rearrangement joins TRBV6-4 to TRBJ1-1; TRBD1 matches at 7 bases. Germline V gene data show CDR1 as MRHNA and CDR2 as SNTAGT. The CDR3 extends over 17 amino acids. J was trimmed by 0 bases and V by 4 bases; bases with no gene match: 11. The CDR3 here is CASSVYGGGLMNTEAFF. For the CDR3, the DNA is TGTGCCAGCAGTGTCTACGGAGGGGGCCTGATGAACACTGAAGCTTTCTTT.

The rearrangement uses TRBV10-3 and TRBJ2-7, with 7 positions matching TRBD2. The CDR3 extends over 14 amino acids. Germline trimming cut 8 bases from V and 6 bases from J; bases unmatched to any gene: 13. Germline CDR1 reads ENHRY; CDR2 reads SYGVKD. The DNA for the CDR3 is TGTGCCATCGCTCGGGAGGAGGGTCAAAGCGAGCAGTACTTC. It encodes CAIAREEGQSEQYF.

This chain links TRBV7-2 with TRBJ1-1; TRBD1 is a possible D gene (6 bases). This CDR3 spans 15 amino acids. The germline V gene encodes CDR1 SGHTA and CDR2 FQGNSA. The V end lost 0 bases, the J end lost 0 bases, and 8 bases lay between the germline ends. The CDR3 reads CASSLADSLNTEAFF. In DNA form, the CDR3 reads TGTGCCAGCAGCTTAGCGGACAGTCTGAACACTGAAGCTTTCTTT.

The chain recombines TRBV5-1 with TRBJ2-7; D is unclear. With 0 bases removed from V and 0 bases from J, the gap between germline ends came to 13 bases. Germline values: CDR1 SGHRS, CDR2 YFSETQ. The CDR3 spans 16 residues. This CDR3 reads CASSLVPGLSSYEQYF. CDR3 DNA: TGCGCCAGCAGCTTGGTCCCGGGTCTGAGCTCCTACGAGCAGTACTTC.

This chain uses TRBV10-3 with TRBJ2-3, with D possibly TRBD1 on 7 matching bases. The CDR3 extends over 13 amino acids. Germline-derived CDR1 and CDR2 are ENHRY and SYGVKD. V gave up 9 bases and J gave up 6 bases, with 16 bases separating them. In DNA, the CDR3 is TGTGCCATGGGGGGACAGTGGGCCGATACGCAGTATTTT. Its translation: CAMGGQWADTQYF.

The chain joins TRBV11-2 to TRBJ1-1; no reliable D call. The CDR3 is 19 residues long. Trimming pared 5 bases from V and 1 base from J, leaving 26 bases between. Germline V CDR1 and CDR2: SGHAT, FQNNGV. The CDR3 DNA follows: TGTGCCAGCAGCGCCGATATTATTCCGTGGGCTCAGACGAACACTGAAGCTTTCTTT. This sequence encodes CASSADIIPWAQTNTEAFF.

About this clone itself: A read error may produce the germline difference seen at one junction end. The chain couples TRBV7-7 to TRBJ2-5; 9 nucleotides line up with TRBD2. The CDR3 runs to 16 residues. The germline V gene has CDR1 SSHAT and CDR2 FNYEAQ (reference sequence). The DNA of the CDR3 is TGTGCTAGCAGCCCAAGTCAAGCGGGGGGACAAGAGACCCAGTACTTC. It specifies CASSPSQAGGQETQYF.

A remark on this clone: This sample also contains other DNA sequences that code for the same CDR3. The V and J genes are TRBV20-1 and TRBJ2-7; D is uncertain. V was clipped by 6 bases and J by 3 bases, with 9 bases between them. The CDR3 is 11 residues long. Germline CDR1 reads DFQATT; CDR2 reads SNEGSKA (reference sequence). Here the CDR3 DNA reads TGCAGTGCGACTGGGGACTACGAGCAGTACTTC. Amino acids: CSATGDYEQYF.

The V gene is TRBV2, the J gene TRBJ2-3, with 7 bases lining up with TRBD2. Germline CDR1 and CDR2: SNHLY and FYNNEI. Unmatched junction bases numbered 5, after V lost 4 bases and J lost 1 base. CDR3 length equals 15 residues. CDR3 sequence reads: CASSGGGTRTDTQYF. In DNA, the CDR3 is TGTGCCAGCAGTGGGGGGGGGACCCGCACAGATACGCAGTATTTT.

The chain recombines TRBV7-3 with TRBJ2-3; D is unclear. The CDR3 consists of 13 residues. Trimming cost V 4 bases and J 4 bases, with 9 bases left between them. Per the germline V gene, CDR1 is SGHTA and CDR2 is FQGTGA. CDR3: CASSSARADTQYF. The CDR3 bases are TGTGCCAGCAGCTCAGCCCGAGCAGATACGCAGTATTTT.